This TCR beta chain was sequenced during a study of shared clonotypes between healthy human individuals (dated by TCRdb to between 2020 and 2021). Turning to the overall study: The cohort comprised a couple of women and a few men aged 18 to 49 years. Blood TCR repertoires of about 5 healthy adults were deeply sequenced to estimate repertoire size and the extent of clonotype sharing between individuals. Per donor, leukapheresis produced somewhere between about 0.94 and 9.5 billion PBMCs. For each donor, CD4 naive and CD4 memory were each run on three plates, CD8 naive on two plates, and CD8 memory on one plate. Libraries were prepared and TCR repertoires were sequenced by different laboratories using diverse techniques, in order to increase sequencing depth and limit assay-specific biases.

CD8 naive samples were CD45RO-negative cells positively selected for CCR7, giving a CD45RA+CCR7+ population that excluded TemRA cells. The donors were healthy, HIV-negative adults who had no recently reported acute infections or vaccinations. Every donor was a Caucasian adult residing in Nashville, Tennessee, USA. Blood was obtained by leukapheresis, after which PBMCs were separated by Ficoll-Histopaque density gradient centrifugation and cryopreserved in liquid nitrogen vapor phase. Analytical flow cytometry was used to check the purity and quantity of every magnetically sorted T cell population. Genomic DNA was isolated from each sorted fraction and quantified by UV absorbance on a Nanodrop 2000c. TCR CDR3 regions were amplified from genomic DNA by multiplex PCR using the deep immunoSEQ assay. Extracted genomic DNA from each cell subset was distributed evenly across all wells of several immunoSEQ 96-well plates, and each plate was treated as a replicate. For sorted subsets, approximately 190 ng genomic DNA, equal to about 30,000 T cell genomes, was loaded into each replicate PCR. The purified libraries were quantified using a Qubit 3.0 fluorometer, sized with a Bioanalyzer 2100, and then quantified again using the KAPA Library Quantification kit. Every immunoSEQ 96-well plate was sequenced on a dedicated single-read 150-cycle Illumina NextSeq 550 flow cell. The paper's processing steps were these. The immunoSEQ output contained only junctional sequences without quality scores, so filtering could not match that applied to full-length reads. Sequences were annotated with PyIR, a Python wrapper for IgBLAST v1.9, and V/J genes and CDR3 were assigned using IMGT germline references. Reads were removed for weak V/J assignments (E-value above 1e-6), missing CDR3, stop codons, out-of-frame junctions, or ambiguous translated residues. V3J clonotypes were defined as sequences sharing an identical inferred V gene, J gene, and CDR3 amino acid sequence. Percentage overlap between repertoires was computed as shared unique clonotypes divided by the size of the smaller repertoire. Richness of each repertoire was evaluated using RTK rarefaction, the Chao1 estimator, and Recon v2.1 estimates of unobserved clonotypes. OLGA was used to compute generation probabilities for all TCRbeta clonotypes that the gDNA method yielded from a handful of donors. TCRdb stores this immuneACCESS table with in-frame sequences only. Part of the clones is absent; in the studies checked, under half of the shortfall reflects unresolved V genes, and no reason is known for the rest. V and J calls and clone size are copied from that table; D and trimming were computed from the DNA. The table for this sample lists some 2 million clones; roughly 94% of them were counted only once. The ten top clones hold 0.9% to 1.3% of the sample.

What the work shows at the level of the full study, not this receptor alone: Sharing across a handful of donors was observed for 4.5% to 6.5% of naive CD4, 3% to 3.5% of naive CD8, 2% to 2.5% of memory CD4, and about 0.38% of memory CD8 clonotypes. Estimated clonotype richness was generally larger for naive than for memory subsets. Rarefaction of sorted-subset datasets indicated incomplete sequencing despite the large sequencing depth. Sampling was restricted to blood, and TCR repertoires in tissues likely differ from the TCR repertoires found in blood. Higher generation probabilities were observed for clonotypes shared by all four sorted-subset donors than for non-shared clonotypes. The genetic and exposure-history diversity represented was limited by the small number of donors. Pairwise subsampling led to the expectation that sequencing depth would affect the degree of clonotype sharing among donors.

Turning to this clone: Its antigen remains undetermined. No much larger clone is present one base from it, and per-base qualities are unavailable.

The clonotype comes from a man aged 18 to 29 in good health. Sequences were obtained from naive CD8+ T cells sorted from blood. The cell subset or site label corresponds to: CD45RA+CCR7+.

In nucleotide form, the sequence is TGCGCCAGCAGCCATCAACTAGCGGAAGAGACCCAGTACTTC. Translated, this is CASSHQLAEETQYF. The receptor chain draws on TRBV4-3 and TRBJ2-5, and TRBD2 matches 8 of the central bases. According to the germline V gene, CDR1 reads LGHNA and CDR2 reads YSLEER. Trimming removed 3 bases from V and 3 bases from J; the gene matches leave 3 bases unexplained. The CDR3 starts with the cysteine, ends with the phenylalanine, and has 14 residues. Only CDR3 DNA is held: 42 bases, read in frame from base 1.